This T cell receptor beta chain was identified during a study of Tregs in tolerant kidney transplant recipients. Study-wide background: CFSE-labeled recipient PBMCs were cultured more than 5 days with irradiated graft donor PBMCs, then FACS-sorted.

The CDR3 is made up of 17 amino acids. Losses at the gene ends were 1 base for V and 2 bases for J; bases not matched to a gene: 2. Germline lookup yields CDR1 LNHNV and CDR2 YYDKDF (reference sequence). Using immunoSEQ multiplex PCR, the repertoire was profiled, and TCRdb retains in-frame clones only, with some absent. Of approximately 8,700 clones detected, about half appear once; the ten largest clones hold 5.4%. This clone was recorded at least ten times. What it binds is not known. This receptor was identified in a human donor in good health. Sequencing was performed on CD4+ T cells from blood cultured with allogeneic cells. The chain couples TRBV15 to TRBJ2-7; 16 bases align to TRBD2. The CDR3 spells CATSRGGLAGGTYEQYF. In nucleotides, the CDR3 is TGTGCCACCAGCAGAGGGGGACTAGCGGGAGGGACCTACGAGCAGTACTTC.